This is a list of T cell receptor beta chains from one sample in a study of STAT5B mutations in CD4+ large granular lymphocyte leukemia. TCRdb's table, derived via immunoSEQ multiplex PCR, lists solely in-frame clones and lacks some. The profile shows 20,000 to 25,000 clones, roughly three quarters of them singletons. The sequencing input was CD4+ T cells from blood buffy coats. These receptor sequences come from a human donor in good health. The CDR3 runs from the conserved cysteine through the conserved F or W. The D gene is left open where the match is weak. The size field is filled for only some rows; it gives once, few, many or a size class.

clone size: NA; V gene: TRBV18; D gene: NA; CDR3 length: 14; J gene: TRBJ1-5; CDR3 protein: CASSFAGSNQPQHF; CDR3 DNA: TGTGCCAGCTCATTCGCAGGGTCAAATCAGCCCCAGCATTTT
clone size: NA; V gene: TRBV6-5; D gene: NA; CDR3 length: 15; J gene: TRBJ1-5; CDR3 protein: CASSYSEGSNQPQHF; CDR3 DNA: TGTGCCAGCAGTTACTCGGAGGGAAGCAATCAGCCCCAGCATTTT
clone size: NA; V gene: TRBV7-9; D gene: NA; CDR3 length: 16; J gene: TRBJ2-2; CDR3 protein: CASSRGSQERSGELFF; CDR3 DNA: TGTGCCAGCAGCAGAGGTAGCCAGGAAAGGTCCGGGGAGCTGTTTTTT
clone size: NA; V gene: TRBV14; D gene: TRBD2; CDR3 length: 15; J gene: TRBJ2-3; CDR3 protein: CASGVLAGGTDTQYF; CDR3 DNA: TGTGCCAGCGGAGTACTAGCGGGGGGCACAGATACGCAGTATTTT
clone size: NA; V gene: TRBV21-1; D gene: NA; CDR3 length: 17; J gene: TRBJ1-5; CDR3 protein: CASSSPGQGYSNQPQHF; CDR3 DNA: TGTGCCAGCAGCTCCCCGGGACAGGGGTATAGCAATCAGCCCCAGCATTTT
clone size: NA; V gene: TRBV27; D gene: NA; CDR3 length: 14; J gene: TRBJ1-2; CDR3 protein: CASSFLGANYGYTF; CDR3 DNA: TGTGCCAGCAGTTTCTTAGGGGCTAACTATGGCTACACCTTC
clone size: NA; V gene: TRBV7-9; D gene: NA; CDR3 length: 12; J gene: TRBJ1-5; CDR3 protein: CASSLASQPQHF; CDR3 DNA: TGTGCCAGCAGCTTAGCGAGCCAGCCCCAGCATTTT
clone size: few; V gene: TRBV7-2; D gene: NA; CDR3 length: 13; J gene: TRBJ1-6; CDR3 protein: CASSPTFTGPLHF; CDR3 DNA: TGTGCCAGCAGCCCAACCTTCACCGGACCCCTCCACTTT
clone size: NA; V gene: TRBV2; D gene: NA; CDR3 length: 13; J gene: TRBJ1-5; CDR3 protein: CASRVRGNQPQHF; CDR3 DNA: TGTGCCAGCAGAGTGAGGGGGAATCAGCCCCAGCATTTT
clone size: NA; V gene: TRBV4-1; D gene: NA; CDR3 length: 14; J gene: TRBJ1-6; CDR3 protein: CASSQGVQNSPLHF; CDR3 DNA: TGCGCCAGCAGCCAGGGAGTACAGAATTCACCCCTCCACTTT
clone size: NA; V gene: TRBV9; D gene: TRBD2; CDR3 length: 16; J gene: TRBJ2-1; CDR3 protein: CASSVGDGGALNEQFF; CDR3 DNA: TGTGCCAGCAGCGTAGGCGACGGGGGGGCCTTAAATGAGCAGTTCTTC
clone size: few; V gene: TRBV5-1; D gene: TRBD1; CDR3 length: 14; J gene: TRBJ1-1; CDR3 protein: CASGTGGTNTEAFF; CDR3 DNA: TGCGCCAGCGGGACAGGGGGCACGAACACTGAAGCTTTCTTT
clone size: NA; V gene: TRBV2; D gene: TRBD2; CDR3 length: 16; J gene: TRBJ2-7; CDR3 protein: CASTQTAGAITYEQYF; CDR3 DNA: TGTGCCAGCACCCAAACAGCGGGAGCCATAACCTACGAGCAGTACTTC
clone size: once; V gene: TRBV19; D gene: NA; CDR3 length: 12; J gene: TRBJ2-1; CDR3 protein: CASSKIVGEQFF; CDR3 DNA: TGTGCCAGTAGCAAAATAGTCGGCGAGCAGTTCTTC
clone size: few; V gene: TRBV4-1; D gene: NA; CDR3 length: 16; J gene: TRBJ1-3; CDR3 protein: CASSHLGLVPGNTIYF; CDR3 DNA: TGCGCCAGCAGCCATCTAGGCCTTGTGCCAGGAAACACCATATATTTT
clone size: NA; V gene: TRBV19; D gene: TRBD2; CDR3 length: 15; J gene: TRBJ2-7; CDR3 protein: CASSIRAGGPHEQYF; CDR3 DNA: TGTGCCAGTAGTATAAGGGCGGGAGGGCCCCACGAGCAGTACTTC
clone size: NA; V gene: TRBV6-6; D gene: NA; CDR3 length: 12; J gene: TRBJ2-7; CDR3 protein: CASSRDSYEQYF; CDR3 DNA: TGTGCCAGCAGCCGCGACTCCTACGAGCAGTACTTC
clone size: NA; V gene: TRBV9; D gene: NA; CDR3 length: 15; J gene: TRBJ2-7; CDR3 protein: CASSVGYSSYYEQYF; CDR3 DNA: TGTGCCAGCAGCGTAGGGTACAGCTCTTACTACGAGCAGTACTTC
clone size: NA; V gene: TRBV6-5; D gene: NA; CDR3 length: 14; J gene: TRBJ1-4; CDR3 protein: CASRRQVSDEKLFF; CDR3 DNA: TGTGCCAGCAGACGACAGGTATCGGATGAAAAACTGTTTTTT
clone size: NA; V gene: TRBV27; D gene: NA; CDR3 length: 15; J gene: TRBJ1-6; CDR3 protein: CASSPGWADNSPLHF; CDR3 DNA: TGTGCCAGCAGTCCCGGGTGGGCCGATAATTCACCCCTCCACTTT
clone size: once; V gene: TRBV5-1; D gene: NA; CDR3 length: 13; J gene: TRBJ2-2; CDR3 protein: CASSSQGTGELFF; CDR3 DNA: TGCGCCAGCAGCTCTCAAGGGACCGGGGAGCTGTTTTTT
clone size: once; V gene: TRBV6-6; D gene: NA; CDR3 length: 14; J gene: TRBJ1-6; CDR3 protein: CASRSGSRNSPLHF; CDR3 DNA: TGTGCCAGCAGATCAGGGTCCCGAAATTCACCCCTCCACTTT
clone size: NA; V gene: TRBV7-9; D gene: NA; CDR3 length: 15; J gene: TRBJ2-3; CDR3 protein: CASSLDPGSTDTQYF; CDR3 DNA: TGTGCCAGCAGCTTAGACCCTGGTAGCACAGATACGCAGTATTTT
clone size: NA; V gene: TRBV6-1; D gene: TRBD2; CDR3 length: 14; J gene: TRBJ2-7; CDR3 protein: CASRIAGGIHEQYF; CDR3 DNA: TGTGCCAGCAGGATAGCGGGAGGGATCCACGAGCAGTACTTC
clone size: NA; V gene: TRBV19; D gene: TRBD1; CDR3 length: 17; J gene: TRBJ1-4; CDR3 protein: CATSGQPLVGGREKLFF; CDR3 DNA: TGTGCCACCTCGGGACAGCCCCTCGTTGGGGGGAGGGAAAAACTGTTTTTT
clone size: NA; V gene: TRBV6-6; D gene: NA; CDR3 length: 14; J gene: TRBJ2-7; CDR3 protein: CASSYTGRFYEQYF; CDR3 DNA: TGTGCCAGCAGTTACACGGGACGATTCTACGAGCAGTACTTC
clone size: few; V gene: TRBV19; D gene: TRBD1; CDR3 length: 15; J gene: TRBJ2-2; CDR3 protein: CASSIPGTGSGELFF; CDR3 DNA: TGTGCCAGTAGCATCCCCGGGACAGGGTCCGGGGAGCTGTTTTTT
clone size: NA; V gene: TRBV5-1; D gene: TRBD1; CDR3 length: 16; J gene: TRBJ2-3; CDR3 protein: CASSLKGQGYTDTQYF; CDR3 DNA: TGCGCCAGCAGCTTGAAGGGACAGGGATACACAGATACGCAGTATTTT
clone size: NA; V gene: TRBV6-5; D gene: TRBD1; CDR3 length: 14; J gene: TRBJ1-2; CDR3 protein: CASSADRGLGGYTF; CDR3 DNA: TGTGCCAGCAGCGCGGACAGGGGGCTTGGTGGCTACACCTTC
clone size: NA; V gene: TRBV27; D gene: NA; CDR3 length: 11; J gene: TRBJ2-1; CDR3 protein: CVSSGRNEQFF; CDR3 DNA: TGTGTTTCCTCGGGTAGGAATGAGCAGTTCTTC
clone size: NA; V gene: TRBV11-3; D gene: TRBD2; CDR3 length: 17; J gene: TRBJ2-5; CDR3 protein: CASSAGSLAGGGETQYF; CDR3 DNA: TGTGCCAGCAGCGCAGGTTCACTAGCGGGAGGAGGAGAGACCCAGTACTTC
clone size: NA; V gene: TRBV7-7; D gene: NA; CDR3 length: 14; J gene: TRBJ2-2; CDR3 protein: CASSPSFPPGELFF; CDR3 DNA: TGTGCCAGCAGCCCTAGTTTCCCCCCCGGGGAGCTGTTTTTT
clone size: NA; V gene: TRBV5-8; D gene: TRBD2; CDR3 length: 15; J gene: TRBJ2-2; CDR3 protein: CASSTSGRAAGELFF; CDR3 DNA: TGTGCCAGCAGTACTAGCGGGAGGGCCGCCGGGGAGCTGTTTTTT
clone size: NA; V gene: TRBV9; D gene: NA; CDR3 length: 13; J gene: TRBJ2-5; CDR3 protein: CASSLNLKETQYF; CDR3 DNA: TGTGCCAGCAGCCTTAACTTGAAAGAGACCCAGTACTTC
clone size: NA; V gene: TRBV5-1; D gene: TRBD2; CDR3 length: 16; J gene: TRBJ2-3; CDR3 protein: CASTPIPGTSADTQYF; CDR3 DNA: TGCGCCAGCACCCCAATCCCCGGGACTAGTGCAGATACGCAGTATTTT
clone size: NA; V gene: TRBV5-6; D gene: NA; CDR3 length: 16; J gene: TRBJ2-2; CDR3 protein: CASSPVGGTANGELFF; CDR3 DNA: TGTGCCAGCAGCCCGGTCGGGGGGACAGCTAACGGGGAGCTGTTTTTT
clone size: NA; V gene: TRBV11-2; D gene: TRBD1; CDR3 length: 15; J gene: TRBJ1-1; CDR3 protein: CASSPDRGLGTEAFF; CDR3 DNA: TGTGCCAGCAGCCCCGACAGGGGGCTTGGCACTGAAGCTTTCTTT
clone size: NA; V gene: TRBV5-6; D gene: NA; CDR3 length: 14; J gene: TRBJ1-2; CDR3 protein: CASSPTGIHYGYTF; CDR3 DNA: TGTGCCAGCAGCCCGACCGGGATTCACTATGGCTACACCTTC
clone size: few; V gene: TRBV11-2; D gene: TRBD1; CDR3 length: 14; J gene: TRBJ2-1; CDR3 protein: CASSFDRVGNEQFF; CDR3 DNA: TGTGCCAGCAGCTTCGACAGGGTAGGAAATGAGCAGTTCTTC
clone size: NA; V gene: TRBV6-6; D gene: TRBD1; CDR3 length: 15; J gene: TRBJ2-2; CDR3 protein: CASSYRGQGAGELFF; CDR3 DNA: TGTGCCAGCAGTTATCGGGGACAGGGGGCCGGGGAGCTGTTTTTT
clone size: NA; V gene: TRBV18; D gene: NA; CDR3 length: 15; J gene: TRBJ1-2; CDR3 protein: CASSPRLVGADGYTF; CDR3 DNA: TGTGCCAGCTCACCACGTTTGGTGGGGGCTGATGGCTACACCTTC
clone size: NA; V gene: TRBV7-2; D gene: NA; CDR3 length: 17; J gene: TRBJ2-4; CDR3 protein: CASSLRRGGWVKNIQYF; CDR3 DNA: TGTGCCAGCAGCTTACGCCGTGGCGGATGGGTGAAAAACATTCAGTACTTC
clone size: once; V gene: TRBV2; D gene: NA; CDR3 length: 12; J gene: TRBJ2-1; CDR3 protein: CASSLGGNEQFF; CDR3 DNA: TGTGCCAGCAGTCTTGGGGGGAATGAGCAGTTCTTC
clone size: few; V gene: TRBV19; D gene: NA; CDR3 length: 16; J gene: TRBJ1-5; CDR3 protein: CASSAPPRGGYQPQHF; CDR3 DNA: TGTGCCAGTAGTGCCCCACCAAGGGGGGGCTATCAGCCCCAGCATTTT
clone size: NA; V gene: TRBV12-5; D gene: NA; CDR3 length: 17; J gene: TRBJ1-2; CDR3 protein: CASGLKLTWQGAYGYTF; CDR3 DNA: TGTGCTAGTGGTTTAAAGCTCACGTGGCAGGGTGCCTATGGCTACACCTTC
clone size: NA; V gene: TRBV7-2; D gene: TRBD2; CDR3 length: 18; J gene: TRBJ2-2; CDR3 protein: CASSLRVLAGPGTGELFF; CDR3 DNA: TGTGCCAGCAGCTTAAGGGTGCTAGCGGGCCCTGGGACCGGGGAGCTGTTTTTT
clone size: NA; V gene: TRBV9; D gene: TRBD1; CDR3 length: 14; J gene: TRBJ1-2; CDR3 protein: CASSVDQGAWGYTF; CDR3 DNA: TGTGCCAGCAGCGTAGATCAGGGGGCATGGGGCTACACCTTC
clone size: NA; V gene: TRBV6-1; D gene: NA; CDR3 length: 13; J gene: TRBJ1-3; CDR3 protein: CASSGDVGNTIYF; CDR3 DNA: TGTGCCAGCAGCGGGGACGTCGGAAACACCATATATTTT
clone size: once; V gene: TRBV12-5; D gene: TRBD1; CDR3 length: 15; J gene: TRBJ2-2; CDR3 protein: CASGQDRGGAGELFF; CDR3 DNA: TGTGCTAGTGGCCAGGACAGGGGTGGGGCCGGGGAGCTGTTTTTT
clone size: NA; V gene: TRBV30; D gene: NA; CDR3 length: 14; J gene: TRBJ2-1; CDR3 protein: CAWSVSGLFMEQFF; CDR3 DNA: TGTGCCTGGAGTGTAAGTGGCCTGTTCATGGAGCAGTTCTTC